This TCR beta chain was found in a study of T cells in localized non-small cell lung cancer. Study results and caveats: Longer overall survival was seen with higher T cell density measured in blood. Uninvolved adjacent lung had more T cell clonality than any other tissue, topping tumor. Out of the top 100 tumor clones, a median 57 were seen in adjacent lung. Heterogeneity remains possible, as sequencing covered one tumor region only.

Sequenced by immunoSEQ multiplex PCR; TCRdb stores in-frame clones only, minus some. The sample lists around 43,000 clones, more than 85% seen once, with approximately 3.6% in the top ten. Details on this clone: Its cognate antigen is unknown.

V lost 4 bases and J lost 2; bases outside the gene matches: 5. Germline CDR1 SGHRS, CDR2 YFSETQ. The CDR3 loop spans 14 amino acids. This sequence was found in a man aged 18-55 years with stage I lung adenocarcinoma. The chain joins TRBV5-1 to TRBJ2-5; 7 bases match TRBD1. The starting material was peripheral blood, obtained before any cancer treatment. The CDR3 DNA reads TGCGCCAGCAGCCTCGGGACAGTGCAAGAGACCCAGTACTTC. Protein product: CASSLGTVQETQYF.